The 7 T cell receptor beta chains listed next were all sequenced from one sample in a study of CD8 T cells in Susac syndrome. Random hexamers served to reverse transcribe roughly 0.45 to 1 ug RNA. TCRdb ran MiXCR on the immunoSEQ multiplex PCR reads and lists one entry per CDR3 protein. The table includes tens of thousands of distinct CDR3 sequences, roughly 94% detected once. The sample consisted of CD4+ T cells from PBMCs. All receptors come from a human donor with Susac syndrome.

The chain is built from TRBV6-6 and TRBJ2-7; D perhaps matches TRBD1 (6 bases). Trimming took 0 bases from V and 2 from J, leaving 14 bases between them. The length of the CDR3 is 16 residues. Germline assignment: CDR1 MNHNY and CDR2 SVGAGI (reference sequence). For the CDR3, the DNA is TGTGCCAGCAGTTACTCGATGAGGACAGCCACCTACGAGCAGTACTTC. Translation: CASSYSMRTATYEQYF.

The gene calls are TRBV5-1 and TRBJ2-7, with D possibly TRBD1 on 6 matching bases. Germline-derived CDR1 and CDR2 are SGHRS and YFSETQ. This CDR3 has 15 amino acids. Trimming took off 1 base at V and 3 bases at J, with 14 bases between the two ends. The chain's CDR3 is CASSLRPTGVYEQYF. CDR3 nucleotide sequence: TGCGCCAGCAGCTTGAGGCCGACAGGAGTCTACGAGCAGTACTTC.

V gene TRBV6-5 combines with J gene TRBJ1-5, with D perhaps matching TRBD1 (6 bases). The CDR3 sequence is 15 residues long. CDR1 and CDR2 from the germline V gene are MNHEY and SVGAGI. In DNA, the CDR3 is TGTGCGACAAAACCCCAGACTAGGGGGAATCAGCCCCAGCATTTT. Translating it yields CATKPQTRGNQPQHF.

This clonotype came up once. CDR3 in amino acids: CATSRDYLAETQYF. The CDR3 DNA reads TGTGCCACCAGCAGAGATTATCTAGCGGAGACCCAGTACTTC. V usage is TRBV15 and J usage is TRBJ2-5; possibly TRBD2 for D (6 bases). The V end lost 0 bases, the J end lost 5 bases, and 10 bases lay between the germline ends. In germline, CDR1 is LNHNV, CDR2 YYDKDF (reference sequence). The CDR3 consists of 14 residues.

V is TRBV29-1 and J is TRBJ2-1; D assignment may be TRBD1 or TRBD2 (5 bases each). The germline V gene has CDR1 SQVTM and CDR2 ANQGSEA. Trimming cost V 8 bases and J 5 bases, with 10 bases left between them. The CDR3 totals 11 residues. DNA for the CDR3: TGCAGCTGGGGGTACAACAATGAGCAGTTCTTC. Translating gives CSWGYNNEQFF.

This chain joins TRBV3-1 and TRBJ1-2, with a tentative D call TRBD1 (5 bases). Germline CDR1 and CDR2: LGHDT and YNNKEL (reference sequence). Trimming stripped 0 bases from V and 4 bases from J, with 9 bases between. The CDR3 extends over 14 amino acids. The DNA of the CDR3 is TGTGCCAGCAGCCAAGAAAGGGGAGTCTATGGCTACACCTTC. Translating gives CASSQERGVYGYTF.

This clonotype occurred once. The V call is TRBV19, the J call TRBJ2-1; D is possibly TRBD1 (5 bases). Germline V gene sequence: CDR1 LNHDA, CDR2 SQIVND (reference sequence). The V gene lost 1 base and the J gene lost 5 bases, with 12 bases spanning the gap. CDR3 length: 15 amino acids. CDR3 DNA sequence: TGTGCCAGTAGTATAGGGGGCCCCAGTCACAATGAGCAGTTCTTC. Its protein product is CASSIGGPSHNEQFF.